These T cell receptor beta chains were read from a single sample in a study of cytomegalovirus exposure and HLA in healthy donors. This table comes from immunoSEQ multiplex PCR, and its TCRdb copy is limited to in-frame clones, with some not included. The sample lists about 110,000 clones; approximately 71% were seen once. Sequences were obtained from PBMCs. These receptors originate from a man aged 40-50 years in good health and CMV-seronegative. The CDR3 runs from the conserved cysteine through the conserved F or W. Fields, in order: V gene, D gene, J gene, CDR3 protein. A D gene is named only where the DNA matches it firmly.

V gene: TRBV7-9; D gene: -; J gene: TRBJ2-7; CDR3 protein: CASSLVSGASSYEQYF
V gene: TRBV4-1; D gene: -; J gene: TRBJ2-5; CDR3 protein: CASSQEWQQETQYF
V gene: TRBV4-3; D gene: TRBD1; J gene: TRBJ1-6; CDR3 protein: CASSQGPRTGNSYNSPLHF
V gene: TRBV4-3; D gene: TRBD1; J gene: TRBJ2-1; CDR3 protein: CASSQEPGQGNEQFF
V gene: TRBV5-8; D gene: TRBD1; J gene: TRBJ2-7; CDR3 protein: CASSSGQGIDEQYF
V gene: TRBV6-4; D gene: TRBD1; J gene: TRBJ1-2; CDR3 protein: CASIDDRGPTYGYTF
V gene: TRBV5-1; D gene: TRBD1; J gene: TRBJ2-7; CDR3 protein: CASSPRQGASYEQYF
V gene: TRBV14; D gene: -; J gene: TRBJ1-2; CDR3 protein: CASSPLTGNYGYTF
V gene: TRBV10-3; D gene: TRBD1; J gene: TRBJ2-1; CDR3 protein: CAISDPDRGAYNEQFF
V gene: TRBV4-1; D gene: -; J gene: TRBJ1-4; CDR3 protein: CASSLQERNEKLFF
V gene: TRBV28; D gene: -; J gene: TRBJ1-1; CDR3 protein: CASRNQGRAFF
V gene: TRBV7-3; D gene: TRBD2; J gene: TRBJ2-3; CDR3 protein: CASSPWASGGRLDTQYF
V gene: TRBV5-5; D gene: TRBD1; J gene: TRBJ2-7; CDR3 protein: CASSLAGTGIDEQYF
V gene: TRBV7-6; D gene: -; J gene: TRBJ1-1; CDR3 protein: CASSLGGIRSAGTEAFF
V gene: TRBV19; D gene: -; J gene: TRBJ2-7; CDR3 protein: CASSQQGYEQYF
V gene: TRBV30; D gene: TRBD1; J gene: TRBJ1-6; CDR3 protein: CAWSATGVKNSPLHF
V gene: TRBV4-2; D gene: -; J gene: TRBJ1-1; CDR3 protein: CASSQEFSMNTEAFF
V gene: TRBV11-1; D gene: -; J gene: TRBJ2-7; CDR3 protein: CASSSLRNEQYF
V gene: TRBV5-1; D gene: TRBD1; J gene: TRBJ1-1; CDR3 protein: CASSWRGQENTEAFF
V gene: TRBV27; D gene: TRBD2; J gene: TRBJ2-4; CDR3 protein: CASSLRGGGGKNIQYF
V gene: TRBV5-1; D gene: -; J gene: TRBJ1-2; CDR3 protein: CASSLAGTPNYGYTF
V gene: TRBV7-9; D gene: TRBD2; J gene: TRBJ2-7; CDR3 protein: CASSLGAGGAYEQYF
V gene: TRBV9; D gene: -; J gene: TRBJ2-3; CDR3 protein: CASSGDSGGPDTQYF
V gene: TRBV7-3; D gene: -; J gene: TRBJ1-1; CDR3 protein: CASSPGTPNTEAFF
V gene: TRBV7-2; D gene: -; J gene: TRBJ2-1; CDR3 protein: CASSLYTNNEQFF
V gene: TRBV27; D gene: TRBD2; J gene: TRBJ2-3; CDR3 protein: CASSFGTSPDTQYF
V gene: TRBV5-1; D gene: TRBD2; J gene: TRBJ2-5; CDR3 protein: CASSPGGLAGGETQYF
V gene: TRBV19; D gene: TRBD1; J gene: TRBJ1-5; CDR3 protein: CASSTPPGQARNQPQHF
V gene: TRBV29-1; D gene: -; J gene: TRBJ1-5; CDR3 protein: CSIEEGGGNQPQHF
V gene: TRBV7-9; D gene: -; J gene: TRBJ1-1; CDR3 protein: CASCPEPDTEAFF
V gene: TRBV27; D gene: TRBD2; J gene: TRBJ2-5; CDR3 protein: CASRRAGAGGETQYF
V gene: TRBV7-9; D gene: TRBD1; J gene: TRBJ2-7; CDR3 protein: CSSSPGTGLSYEQYF
V gene: TRBV9; D gene: -; J gene: TRBJ2-1; CDR3 protein: CASSVAGVSSYNEQFF
V gene: TRBV7-6; D gene: -; J gene: TRBJ2-3; CDR3 protein: CASSLASRGPLGDTQYF
V gene: TRBV5-1; D gene: -; J gene: TRBJ2-2; CDR3 protein: CASTTGRGGELFF
V gene: TRBV28; D gene: -; J gene: TRBJ1-2; CDR3 protein: CASSLGGGPYGYPF
V gene: TRBV2; D gene: -; J gene: TRBJ2-6; CDR3 protein: CASRGSGANVLTF
V gene: TRBV10-3; D gene: -; J gene: TRBJ1-6; CDR3 protein: CAISREQADNSPLHF
V gene: TRBV18; D gene: -; J gene: TRBJ2-5; CDR3 protein: CASAPVAAQETQYF
V gene: TRBV29-1; D gene: -; J gene: TRBJ1-3; CDR3 protein: CSVYSGNTIYF
V gene: TRBV9; D gene: TRBD2; J gene: TRBJ2-3; CDR3 protein: CASSGLSRGSTDTQYF
V gene: TRBV7-2; D gene: -; J gene: TRBJ2-3; CDR3 protein: CASSLFGGNTDTQYF
V gene: TRBV7-8; D gene: -; J gene: TRBJ1-2; CDR3 protein: CASSLAPGTTAGYTF
V gene: TRBV10-3; D gene: -; J gene: TRBJ1-1; CDR3 protein: CAISESNGMNTEAFF
V gene: TRBV6-5; D gene: -; J gene: TRBJ1-1; CDR3 protein: CASSPTDNTEAFF
V gene: TRBV13; D gene: TRBD2; J gene: TRBJ2-4; CDR3 protein: CASSLVEVGTSGGNIQYF
V gene: TRBV2; D gene: -; J gene: TRBJ2-7; CDR3 protein: CASRLEAGQYF
V gene: TRBV2; D gene: -; J gene: TRBJ1-2; CDR3 protein: CASSVSGNYGYTF
V gene: TRBV11-3; D gene: -; J gene: TRBJ1-1; CDR3 protein: CASSLAGGNTEAFF
V gene: TRBV7-9; D gene: -; J gene: TRBJ2-5; CDR3 protein: CASSRPQGGETQYF
V gene: TRBV13; D gene: -; J gene: TRBJ2-5; CDR3 protein: CASSLWGSRDSDF
V gene: TRBV21-1; D gene: -; J gene: TRBJ1-2; CDR3 protein: CASSPTGQAQAYGYTF
V gene: TRBV6-5; D gene: -; J gene: TRBJ2-3; CDR3 protein: CASSYSSTGATQYF
V gene: TRBV6-1; D gene: -; J gene: TRBJ2-3; CDR3 protein: CASGPVRAQYF
V gene: TRBV15; D gene: -; J gene: TRBJ2-3; CDR3 protein: CATSLRTGSTDTQYF
V gene: TRBV6-1; D gene: TRBD1; J gene: TRBJ1-2; CDR3 protein: CASSLRTGAGGYTF
V gene: TRBV7-2; D gene: TRBD2; J gene: TRBJ2-7; CDR3 protein: CASSLSSGGYEQYF
V gene: TRBV7-9; D gene: -; J gene: TRBJ1-1; CDR3 protein: CASSLLTMNTEAFF